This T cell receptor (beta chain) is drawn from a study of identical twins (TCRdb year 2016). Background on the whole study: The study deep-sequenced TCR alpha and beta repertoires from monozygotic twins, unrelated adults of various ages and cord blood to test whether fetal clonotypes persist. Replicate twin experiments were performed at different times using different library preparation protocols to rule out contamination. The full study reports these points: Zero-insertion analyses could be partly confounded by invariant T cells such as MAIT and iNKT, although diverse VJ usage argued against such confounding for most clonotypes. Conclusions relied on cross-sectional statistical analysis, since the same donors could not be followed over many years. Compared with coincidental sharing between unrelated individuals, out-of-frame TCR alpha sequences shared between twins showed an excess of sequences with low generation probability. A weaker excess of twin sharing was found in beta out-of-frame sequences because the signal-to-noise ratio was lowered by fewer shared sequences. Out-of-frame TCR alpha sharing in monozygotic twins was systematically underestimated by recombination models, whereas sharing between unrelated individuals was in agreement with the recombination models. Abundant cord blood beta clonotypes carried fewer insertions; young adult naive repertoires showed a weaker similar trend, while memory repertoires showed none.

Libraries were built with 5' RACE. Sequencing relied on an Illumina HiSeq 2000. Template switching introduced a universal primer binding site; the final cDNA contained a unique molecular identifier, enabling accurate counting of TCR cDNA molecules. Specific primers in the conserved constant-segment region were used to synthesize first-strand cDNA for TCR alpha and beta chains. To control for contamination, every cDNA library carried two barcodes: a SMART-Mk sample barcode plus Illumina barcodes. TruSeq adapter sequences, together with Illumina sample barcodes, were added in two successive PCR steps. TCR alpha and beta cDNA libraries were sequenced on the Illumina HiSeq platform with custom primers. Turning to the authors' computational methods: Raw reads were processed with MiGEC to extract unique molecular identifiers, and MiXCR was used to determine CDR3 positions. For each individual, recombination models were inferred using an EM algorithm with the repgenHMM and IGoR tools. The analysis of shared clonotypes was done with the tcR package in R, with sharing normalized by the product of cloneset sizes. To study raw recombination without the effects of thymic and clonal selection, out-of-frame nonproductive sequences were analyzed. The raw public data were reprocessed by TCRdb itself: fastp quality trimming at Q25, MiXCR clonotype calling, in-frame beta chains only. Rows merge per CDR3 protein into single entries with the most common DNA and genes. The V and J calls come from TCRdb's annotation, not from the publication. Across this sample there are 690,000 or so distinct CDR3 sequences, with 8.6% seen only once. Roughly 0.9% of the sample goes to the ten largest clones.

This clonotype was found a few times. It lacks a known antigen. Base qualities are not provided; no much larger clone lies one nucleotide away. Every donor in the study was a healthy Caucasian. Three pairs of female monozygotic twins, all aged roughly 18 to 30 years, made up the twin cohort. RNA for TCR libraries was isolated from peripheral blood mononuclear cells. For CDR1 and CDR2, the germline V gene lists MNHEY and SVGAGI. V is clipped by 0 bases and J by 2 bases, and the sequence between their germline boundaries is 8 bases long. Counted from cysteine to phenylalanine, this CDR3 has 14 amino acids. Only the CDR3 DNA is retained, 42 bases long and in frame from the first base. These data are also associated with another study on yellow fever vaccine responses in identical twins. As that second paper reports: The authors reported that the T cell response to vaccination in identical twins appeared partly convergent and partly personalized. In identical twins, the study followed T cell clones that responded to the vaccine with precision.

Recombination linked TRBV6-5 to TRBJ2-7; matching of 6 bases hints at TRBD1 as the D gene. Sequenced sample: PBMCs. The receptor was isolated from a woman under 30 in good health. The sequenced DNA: TGTGCCAGCAGTTACTCCGGGACAACCTACGAGCAGTACTTC. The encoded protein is CASSYSGTTYEQYF.